The present T cell receptor (beta chain) was sequenced within a study of cytomegalovirus exposure and HLA in healthy donors. Primers: 60 Vbeta forward and 13 Jbeta reverse. Generated by immunoSEQ multiplex PCR, the TCRdb table keeps only in-frame clones and is missing some. The repertoire holds around 100,000 clones, about 80% seen once, with approximately 6.3% in the top ten. CDR3 size: 12 residues. Deletions cut 1 base from V and 9 bases from J, with 4 bases between. Germline CDR1 SEHNR, CDR2 FQNEAQ (reference sequence). Sample: PBMCs. This clonotype was sampled from a man aged 55 to 70 in good health and CMV-seropositive. The V and J genes are TRBV7-9 and TRBJ1-6, with D unresolved. In DNA, the CDR3 is TGTGCCAGCAGCTTAGAGCTTTCACCCCTCCACTTT. Translated: CASSLELSPLHF.